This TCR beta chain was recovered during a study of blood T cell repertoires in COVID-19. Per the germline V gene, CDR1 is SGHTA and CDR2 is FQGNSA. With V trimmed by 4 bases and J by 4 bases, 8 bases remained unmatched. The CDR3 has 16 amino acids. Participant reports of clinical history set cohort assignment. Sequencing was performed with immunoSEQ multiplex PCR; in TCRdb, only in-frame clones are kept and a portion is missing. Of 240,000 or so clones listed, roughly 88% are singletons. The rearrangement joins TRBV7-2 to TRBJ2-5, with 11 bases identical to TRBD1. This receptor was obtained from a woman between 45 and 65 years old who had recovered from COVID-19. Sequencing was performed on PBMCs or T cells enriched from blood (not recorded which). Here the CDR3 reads CASSYAPGTGGETQYF. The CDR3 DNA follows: TGTGCCAGCAGCTATGCTCCCGGGACAGGGGGAGAGACCCAGTACTTC.